This passage covers 10 T cell receptor beta chains from one sample sequenced in a study of blood T cell repertoires in COVID-19. Libraries were prepared by immunoSEQ multiplex PCR; TCRdb keeps only in-frame clonotypes and omits some of them. The sample shows more than 300,000 clones, over 75% of them seen only once. Sequenced material: PBMCs or T cells enriched from blood (not recorded which). Source of these receptors: a man aged 35 to 55 in a cohort exposed to, infected with or recovered from COVID-19 (not recorded which).

This sequence joins TRBV3-1 (or the pseudogene TRBV3-2) and TRBJ1-2, with 7 bases identical to TRBD1. The V and J ends lost 1 base and 1 base, in that order; junction bases with no gene match: 9. The CDR3 totals 17 residues. Germline lookup yields CDR1 LGHDT and CDR2 YNNKEL (reference sequence). CDR3 residues: CASSQGWDRKINYGYTF. The DNA of the CDR3 is TGTGCCAGCAGCCAAGGGTGGGACAGAAAAATTAACTATGGCTACACCTTC.

The chain employs TRBV10-3 and TRBJ1-5, with a possible D match to TRBD1 (5 bases). This CDR3 has 14 amino acids. Germline V gives CDR1 ENHRY, CDR2 SYGVKD. V was trimmed by 10 bases and J by 2 bases, leaving 15 bases between them. This chain's CDR3 is CATQAGRRNQPQHF. CDR3 DNA sequence: TGTGCCACGCAGGCGGGACGGCGCAATCAGCCCCAGCATTTT.

This chain connects TRBV18 to TRBJ2-5; the D gene is possibly TRBD2 (5 bases). V lost 6 bases, J lost 5 bases, and 13 bases lay in between. In germline, CDR1 is KGHSH, CDR2 LQKENI. The CDR3 spans 13 residues. The CDR3 sequence: CASSSGDQETQYF. The CDR3 DNA reads as TGTGCCAGCTCCTCCGGGGATCAGGAGACCCAGTACTTC.

The rearrangement joins TRBV18 to TRBJ1-4, with 7 nucleotides matching TRBD1. CDR3 length equals 14 residues. The V gene's germline CDR1 is KGHSH and CDR2 LQKENI. V dropped 1 base and J dropped 5; count of bases not matched to a gene: 1. CDR3 nucleotides: TGTGCCAGCTCACCACTCAGGGGGAATGAAAAACTGTTTTTT. It is translated as CASSPLRGNEKLFF.

V gene TRBV5-1 combines with J gene TRBJ2-7, with TRBD1 matching 9 bases. Germline V gives CDR1 SGHRS, CDR2 YFSETQ. J lost 5 bases, V lost 3 bases, and 9 bases had no gene match. The CDR3 loop spans 15 amino acids. The DNA of the CDR3 is TGCGCCAGCAGCTGGGGGGGACAGGGACGTAACGAGCAGTACTTC. Translation gives CASSWGGQGRNEQYF.

CDR3 DNA: TGTGCCACGGGACAGGGAAATTCACCCCTCCACTTT. Translating it yields CATGQGNSPLHF. The J gene is TRBJ1-6, the V gene TRBV10-3, with 9 bases matching TRBD1. The V gene end was trimmed by 10 bases and the J gene end by 7 bases; junction bases not matched to a gene: 2. Per the germline V gene, CDR1 is ENHRY and CDR2 is SYGVKD. This CDR3 is 12 amino acids long.

The sample holds one count of this clone. The genes are TRBV3-1 (or the pseudogene TRBV3-2) and TRBJ1-1; the D is unclear. Trimming stripped 1 base from V and 5 bases from J, with 11 bases between. The CDR3 sequence is 14 residues long. CDR1 and CDR2 from the germline V gene are LGHDT and YNNKEL (reference sequence). The CDR3 region has the DNA TGTGCCAGCAGCCAAGGCAGACAAACGACTGAAGCTTTCTTT. Its protein product is CASSQGRQTTEAFF.

The chain is built from TRBV27 and TRBJ1-2, with TRBD1 identical over 8 bases. Losses at the gene ends were 4 bases for V and 6 bases for J; bases not matched to a gene: 10. Per germline, CDR1 MNHEY and CDR2 SMNVEV (reference sequence). The CDR3 totals 15 residues. The CDR3 reads CASSSGQGFVDGYTF. CDR3 DNA sequence: TGTGCCAGCAGTTCAGGACAGGGTTTCGTTGATGGCTACACCTTC.

The chain links TRBV9 to TRBJ2-5, with 12 positions matching TRBD1. V lost 2 bases, J lost 2 bases, and 4 bases stayed unmatched. CDR3 length equals 16 residues. Germline assignment: CDR1 SGDLS and CDR2 YYNGEE. This CDR3 is CASSVGGQGAQETQYF. DNA for the CDR3: TGTGCCAGCAGCGTGGGGGGACAGGGGGCGCAAGAGACCCAGTACTTC.

Here the CDR3 reads CAWRVQGGYEQYF. The CDR3 DNA sequence: TGTGCCTGGAGGGTCCAGGGAGGGTACGAGCAGTACTTC. This chain connects TRBV30 to TRBJ2-7, with 7 nucleotides matching TRBD2. CDR3 length equals 13 residues. The V and J ends lost 3 bases and 4 bases, in that order; junction bases with no gene match: 6. Germline V gene data show CDR1 as GTSNPN and CDR2 as SVGIG (reference sequence).